This T cell receptor (beta chain) originates from a study of T-cell memory formation after mild COVID-19. In TCRdb, the 5' RACE reads were re-called with MiXCR into one record per CDR3 protein. The repertoire includes some 250,000 distinct CDR3 sequences, approximately 19% of them detected once, and about 21% sits in the top ten. This clonotype was observed a few times. This sequence originates from a man aged 18 to 35 who had mild COVID-19 (a few samples of this study predate the infection). Cell type and time point are not known. The sequencing sample was made of PBMCs or a T cell subset sorted from them (not recorded which).

CDR3 in amino acids: CASSGRGSGEQYF. CDR3 sequence (DNA): TGTGCCAGCAGCGGACGAGGGTCCGGGGAGCAGTACTTC. This sequence joins TRBV6-6 and TRBJ2-7; TRBD2 might be the D (5 bases). The CDR3 spans 13 residues. V was pared by 6 bases and J by 7 bases, with 16 bases between. The germline V gene has CDR1 MNHNY and CDR2 SVGAGI (reference sequence).